This T cell receptor beta chain came from a study of patients and donors after allogeneic stem cell transplantation. This clonotype was seen only a few times. TCRdb reprocessed the RT-PCR reads with MiXCR, giving one entry per CDR3 protein. This table holds about 230,000 distinct CDR3 sequences, roughly 15% found once. Trimming removed 1 base from V and 7 bases from J, with 6 bases in between. The CDR3 is made up of 11 amino acids. Germline-derived CDR1 and CDR2 are DFQATT and SNEGSKA (reference sequence). The gene calls are TRBV20-1 and TRBJ2-3, with D unclear. Sequenced sample: blood, either unsorted or a sorted T cell fraction (not recorded which). The receptor was derived from a human donor who was either an allogeneic HSCT recipient or a stem cell or donor lymphocyte infusion donor (not recorded which). It is not recorded whose cells these are; they may come from a transplant donor. In nucleotides, the CDR3 is TGCAGTGCTAGAGTAGGGAATACGCAGTATTTT. The encoded protein is CSARVGNTQYF.